This TCR beta chain appears in the sequencing data of a study of shared clonotypes between healthy human individuals. V lost 5 bases and J 4 bases, leaving 21 bases between the germline ends. Germline assignment: CDR1 SGHRS and CDR2 YFSETQ. The CDR3 extends over 16 amino acids. Generated by immunoSEQ multiplex PCR, the TCRdb table keeps only in-frame clones and is missing some. The repertoire holds 730,000 or so clones, with roughly 78% as singletons. This TCR was recovered from a woman aged 30 to 39 in good health. V is TRBV5-1 and J is TRBJ2-5; maybe TRBD2 (6 bases). Material for sequencing was memory CD4+ T cells sorted from blood. The subset: CD45RA-negative fraction. Here the CDR3 reads CASRFNGRSSGETQYF. CDR3 DNA: TGCGCCAGCAGGTTTAACGGGAGATCATCAGGAGAGACCCAGTACTTC.